This T cell receptor beta chain was identified in a study of response to subunit inactivated influenza vaccine. Notes on the study in general: Authors suggested few new T cells are recruited by each seasonal influenza vaccination.

CDR3 length: 13 amino acids. The V end lost 5 bases, the J end lost 8 bases, and 12 bases lay between the germline ends. This clonotype was seen at least ten times. Antigen specificity is unknown. In TCRdb, the RT-PCR reads were re-called with MiXCR into one record per CDR3 protein. This table holds about 780,000 distinct CDR3 sequences, roughly 20% found once. This sequence joins TRBV12-3 or TRBV12-4 and TRBJ2-2; D unclear. Sequences were derived from PBMCs from blood, sampled about 5 days after vaccination. This clonotype was obtained from a man over 45 who received an inactivated influenza vaccine. The CDR3 is CASSVDLDGELFF. CDR3 nucleotides: TGTGCCAGCAGTGTCGACCTCGATGGGGAGCTGTTTTTT.